Below, one T cell receptor (beta chain) is given with its context. The antigen is undetermined. V was clipped by 4 bases and J by 1 base, with 9 bases between them. This CDR3 is built from 13 residues. Per germline, CDR1 SGHRS and CDR2 YFSETQ. The data stem from a study of T cell responses to AZD1222 COVID-19 vaccine. Overall study context: Analyses pooled second doses at about 4 or about 12 weeks. The study's findings and limits: The donors showed a predominance of white British ancestry and of females, with possible underestimation of clonal diversity. Regions 160-218 and 743-854 held dominance among vaccine-associated CD4 TCRs, which spanned spike. Samples come after the peak T cell response, not at day 14.

Data came from immunoSEQ multiplex PCR; TCRdb stores just in-frame clones and leaves some out. This sample has 72,000 or so clones; approximately 86% occur once, and the top ten carry roughly a quarter. The TCR comes from an adult in good health. The genes are TRBV5-1 and TRBJ2-7; maybe TRBD1 (6 bases). The material was peripheral blood, obtained on day 0 of AZD1222 vaccination. CDR3 in amino acids: CASSLGQSYEQYF. Here the CDR3 DNA reads TGCGCCAGCAGCCTCGGACAGTCCTACGAGCAGTACTTC.